This TCR beta chain originates from a study of OX40 agonist ivuxolimab in advanced cancers. Study as a whole: Melanoma, hepatocellular carcinoma, head and neck or renal cell cancer occurred in dose-escalation patients. Anti-PD-1, anti-PD-L1 or anti-CTLA-4 therapy given earlier was allowed, and over 35% had some. General study findings and limits: Mean expanded clone counts were higher in CD8+ than CD4+ T cells.

Any history of autoimmune disease or systemic immunosuppression disqualified patients. This CDR3 contains 15 residues. Germline values: CDR1 SGHNT, CDR2 YYREEE (reference sequence). Trimming at V came to 0 bases and at J to 5 bases, leaving 3 bases not matched to a gene. The table lists this clone with a count of one. The target antigen is unknown. Only in-frame clones appear in the TCRdb table, and some are missing; sequencing was by immunoSEQ multiplex PCR. Here the sample spans roughly 50,000 clones, approximately 80% being singletons. The chain recombines TRBV5-4 with TRBJ2-1, with 9 bases aligning to TRBD1. This sequence was found in an adult with an advanced solid tumor such as melanoma, head and neck, liver or kidney cancer. The sample was CD4+ or CD8+ T cells sorted from blood, taken in a trial of the OX40 agonist ivuxolimab. The CDR3, as DNA: TGTGCCAGCAGCTTGGACGGACAGGGGAACAATGAGCAGTTCTTC. Its protein product is CASSLDGQGNNEQFF. Drawing the rest from reference TRBV5-4 and TRBJ2-1, the complete variable domain is ETGVTQSPTHLIKTRGQQVTLRCSSQSGHNTVSWYQQALGQGPQFIFQYYREEENGRGNFPPRFSGLQFPNYSSELNVNALELDDSALYLCASSLDGQGNNEQFFGPGTRLTVL.